This TCR beta chain is from a study of post-analysis software for immune sequencing data. Overall study context: There were relapsing-remitting, secondary progressive and progressive-relapsing multiple sclerosis among the disease courses included. Overall study findings and caveats: Versus controls, multiple sclerosis patients showed significantly lower diversity (normalized Chao1). The F measure placed samples prepared in the same batch into strongly shared clusters. A handful of TRBV segments (TRBV5-6, TRBV5-1 and TRBV20-1 among them) occurred more frequently in patients than in controls.

The V end was cut by 6 bases, the J end by 5 bases, with 11 bases between. CDR3 length equals 12 residues. CDR1 is MDHEN, CDR2 SYDVKM, per germline. This clonotype showed up just a few times. Its target is not known. Tagging with unique molecular identifiers was a feature of the TCR beta cDNA libraries. TCRdb redid the calling of the PCR reads with MiXCR, one entry per CDR3 protein. The profile shows approximately 730,000 distinct CDR3 sequences, around 27% of them singletons. Material: blood. The rearrangement links TRBV28 to TRBJ2-7; no definite D call. The receptor was derived from a girl under 18 with multiple sclerosis. In nucleotides, the CDR3 is TGTGCCAGCAGCCCCGAATCGGACGAGCAGTACTTC. It codes for CASSPESDEQYF.